The rows below give T cell receptor beta chains drawn from one sample of a study of resident and recirculating memory T cells in vitiligo. The method was immunoSEQ multiplex PCR; TCRdb's version includes in-frame clones alone and lacks a portion of them. Of more than 65,000 clones listed, roughly 90% were seen once; the top ten hold 4.9%. Material: blood. The source is a male donor with vitiligo. CDR3s include the opening cysteine and the closing phenylalanine or tryptophan. Fields, in order: J gene, D gene, V gene, clone size, CDR3 protein, CDR3 DNA. The D gene is left open where the match is weak. Clone sizes are given selectively: once, few, many, or a class where the clone is expanded.

j_call: TRBJ1-5
d_call: TRBD1
v_call: TRBV5-1
clone_size: NA
cdr3_aa: CASSFGTGINQPQHF
cdr3_nt: TGCGCCAGCAGCTTCGGGACAGGGATCAATCAGCCCCAGCATTTT

j_call: TRBJ2-5
d_call: TRBD2
v_call: TRBV7-2
clone_size: NA
cdr3_aa: CASSWQRGGIQETQYF
cdr3_nt: TGTGCCAGCAGCTGGCAGCGGGGGGGAATCCAAGAGACCCAGTACTTC

j_call: TRBJ2-7
d_call: TRBD1
v_call: TRBV6-1
clone_size: NA
cdr3_aa: CASRDRQVTYEQYF
cdr3_nt: TGTGCCAGCAGGGACAGGCAGGTGACCTACGAGCAGTACTTC

j_call: TRBJ2-1
d_call: TRBD2
v_call: TRBV5-4
clone_size: NA
cdr3_aa: CASSQTGGAENEQFF
cdr3_nt: TGTGCCAGCAGCCAAACCGGGGGGGCAGAAAATGAGCAGTTCTTC

j_call: TRBJ1-2
d_call: TRBD1
v_call: TRBV12-5
clone_size: NA
cdr3_aa: CASGLAQVDRVYGYTF
cdr3_nt: TGTGCTAGTGGTTTGGCCCAGGTTGACAGGGTTTATGGCTACACCTTC

j_call: TRBJ1-3
d_call: NA
v_call: TRBV6-5
clone_size: NA
cdr3_aa: CASSYMLGRNTIYF
cdr3_nt: TGTGCCAGCAGTTACATGCTAGGAAGGAACACCATATATTTT

j_call: TRBJ2-7
d_call: TRBD2
v_call: TRBV6-5
clone_size: NA
cdr3_aa: CASSPSGGGYEQYF
cdr3_nt: TGTGCCAGCAGCCCTAGCGGGGGGGGGTACGAGCAGTACTTC

j_call: TRBJ2-1
d_call: TRBD2
v_call: TRBV7-3
clone_size: NA
cdr3_aa: CASSLSGGVEEQFF
cdr3_nt: TGTGCCAGCAGCTTAAGCGGGGGGGTGGAGGAGCAGTTCTTC

j_call: TRBJ2-7
d_call: TRBD2
v_call: TRBV18
clone_size: NA
cdr3_aa: CASSPSGGGSYEQYF
cdr3_nt: TGTGCCAGCTCACCATCCGGCGGGGGCTCCTACGAGCAGTACTTC

j_call: TRBJ2-1
d_call: TRBD2
v_call: TRBV4-1
clone_size: NA
cdr3_aa: CASRPSPGLAGNEQFF
cdr3_nt: TGCGCCAGCAGACCTTCTCCGGGACTAGCTGGCAATGAGCAGTTCTTC

j_call: TRBJ1-2
d_call: TRBD1
v_call: TRBV11-2
clone_size: NA
cdr3_aa: CASSSPGQGRYGYTF
cdr3_nt: TGTGCCAGCAGCTCCCCGGGACAGGGGCGCTATGGCTACACCTTC

j_call: TRBJ1-5
d_call: NA
v_call: TRBV19
clone_size: NA
cdr3_aa: CASSDISNQPQHF
cdr3_nt: TGTGCCAGTAGTGACATTAGCAATCAGCCCCAGCATTTT

j_call: TRBJ1-2
d_call: NA
v_call: TRBV5-6
clone_size: NA
cdr3_aa: CASSLGQILIYGYTF
cdr3_nt: TGTGCCAGCAGCTTGGGACAGATCTTAATCTATGGCTACACCTTC

j_call: TRBJ2-4
d_call: NA
v_call: TRBV19
clone_size: NA
cdr3_aa: CASSIRESAKNIQYF
cdr3_nt: TGTGCCAGTAGCATAAGGGAGTCAGCCAAAAACATTCAGTACTTC

j_call: TRBJ1-5
d_call: NA
v_call: TRBV6-5
clone_size: NA
cdr3_aa: CASRALTDANQPQHF
cdr3_nt: TGTGCCAGCAGGGCCCTGACAGACGCCAATCAGCCCCAGCATTTT

j_call: TRBJ1-1
d_call: NA
v_call: TRBV6-5
clone_size: NA
cdr3_aa: CASSYSTVGAVSEAFF
cdr3_nt: TGTGCCAGCAGTTACTCGACGGTAGGGGCGGTCAGTGAAGCTTTCTTT

j_call: TRBJ1-2
d_call: NA
v_call: TRBV4-1
clone_size: once
cdr3_aa: CASSPRPEAYRENNYGYTF
cdr3_nt: TGCGCCAGCAGCCCCCGCCCGGAGGCCTACAGGGAGAATAACTATGGCTACACCTTC

j_call: TRBJ1-1
d_call: NA
v_call: TRBV30
clone_size: NA
cdr3_aa: CAWNNPGRGEGTEAFF
cdr3_nt: TGTGCCTGGAATAACCCCGGGCGAGGGGAGGGAACTGAAGCTTTCTTT

j_call: TRBJ1-5
d_call: NA
v_call: TRBV6-6
clone_size: NA
cdr3_aa: CASSSGTNQPQHF
cdr3_nt: TGTGCCAGCAGTTCAGGGACAAATCAGCCCCAGCATTTT

j_call: TRBJ2-7
d_call: NA
v_call: TRBV7-2
clone_size: NA
cdr3_aa: CASSLGGSGYEQYF
cdr3_nt: TGTGCCAGCAGCTTAGGAGGGTCCGGGTACGAGCAGTACTTC

j_call: TRBJ1-5
d_call: TRBD1
v_call: TRBV23-1
clone_size: NA
cdr3_aa: CASTHYGTDNQPQHF
cdr3_nt: TGCGCCAGCACACACTACGGGACAGACAACCAGCCCCAGCATTTT

j_call: TRBJ2-7
d_call: NA
v_call: TRBV4-3
clone_size: NA
cdr3_aa: CASSHAPGRGYEQYF
cdr3_nt: TGCGCCAGCAGCCACGCACCGGGCCGGGGATACGAGCAGTACTTC

j_call: TRBJ2-1
d_call: TRBD2
v_call: TRBV15
clone_size: NA
cdr3_aa: CATSRERGVYNEQFF
cdr3_nt: TGTGCCACCAGCAGAGAACGGGGGGTTTACAATGAGCAGTTCTTC

j_call: TRBJ2-1
d_call: NA
v_call: TRBV4-3
clone_size: NA
cdr3_aa: CASSQDGGRANRQFF
cdr3_nt: TGCGCCAGCAGCCAAGATGGAGGTAGGGCCAATCGGCAGTTCTTC

j_call: TRBJ2-7
d_call: TRBD1
v_call: TRBV10-3
clone_size: NA
cdr3_aa: CAISLGQATYEQYF
cdr3_nt: TGTGCCATCAGCCTGGGACAGGCCACCTACGAGCAGTACTTC

j_call: TRBJ1-2
d_call: NA
v_call: TRBV20-1
clone_size: NA
cdr3_aa: CSARADYGYTF
cdr3_nt: TGCAGTGCGAGGGCAGACTATGGCTACACCTTC

j_call: TRBJ2-7
d_call: NA
v_call: TRBV5-1
clone_size: NA
cdr3_aa: CASSLTGWVSYEQYF
cdr3_nt: TGCGCCAGCAGCTTGACCGGGTGGGTCTCCTACGAGCAGTACTTC

j_call: TRBJ1-1
d_call: NA
v_call: TRBV7-2
clone_size: few
cdr3_aa: CASSLHRGAEAFF
cdr3_nt: TGTGCCAGCAGCCTCCACCGGGGAGCTGAAGCTTTCTTT

j_call: TRBJ1-1
d_call: TRBD1
v_call: TRBV27
clone_size: NA
cdr3_aa: CASRLTGGTEAFF
cdr3_nt: TGTGCCAGCAGGCTAACAGGGGGCACTGAAGCTTTCTTT

j_call: TRBJ2-5
d_call: NA
v_call: TRBV27
clone_size: NA
cdr3_aa: CASSLAKRATQYF
cdr3_nt: TGTGCCAGCAGTTTGGCCAAGCGTGCGACCCAGTACTTC

j_call: TRBJ2-1
d_call: TRBD2
v_call: TRBV2
clone_size: few
cdr3_aa: CASSVRLAGDAGFF
cdr3_nt: TGTGCCAGCAGTGTAAGACTAGCGGGGGACGCGGGGTTCTTC

j_call: TRBJ2-3
d_call: TRBD2
v_call: TRBV7-2
clone_size: NA
cdr3_aa: CASSLGLAGVTDTQYF
cdr3_nt: TGTGCCAGCAGCTTGGGACTAGCGGGGGTCACAGATACGCAGTATTTT

j_call: TRBJ2-2
d_call: NA
v_call: TRBV5-1
clone_size: NA
cdr3_aa: CASSFKLQANTGELFF
cdr3_nt: TGCGCCAGCAGCTTTAAGTTACAGGCGAACACCGGGGAGCTGTTTTTT

j_call: TRBJ1-3
d_call: NA
v_call: TRBV19
clone_size: once
cdr3_aa: CASSTRQYSGNTIYF
cdr3_nt: TGTGCCAGTAGTACCCGACAGTACTCTGGAAACACCATATATTTT

j_call: TRBJ1-1
d_call: NA
v_call: TRBV6-5
clone_size: few
cdr3_aa: CASSPTLQLNTEAFF
cdr3_nt: TGTGCCAGCAGCCCAACCCTACAGCTGAACACTGAAGCTTTCTTT